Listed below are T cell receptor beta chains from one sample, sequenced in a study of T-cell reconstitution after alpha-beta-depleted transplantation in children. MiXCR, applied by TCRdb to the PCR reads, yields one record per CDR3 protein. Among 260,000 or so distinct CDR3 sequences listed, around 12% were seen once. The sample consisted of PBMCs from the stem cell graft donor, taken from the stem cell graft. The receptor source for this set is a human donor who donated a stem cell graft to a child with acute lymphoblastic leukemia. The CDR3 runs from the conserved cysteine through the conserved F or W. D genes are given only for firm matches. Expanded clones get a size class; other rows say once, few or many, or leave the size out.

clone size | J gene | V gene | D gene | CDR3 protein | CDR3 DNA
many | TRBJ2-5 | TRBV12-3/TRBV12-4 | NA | CASSPWVLRTQYF | TGTGCCAGCAGTCCATGGGTTCTTCGGACCCAGTACTTC
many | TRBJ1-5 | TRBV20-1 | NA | CSASKRRPNQPQHF | TGCAGTGCTAGTAAAAGAAGACCCAATCAGCCCCAGCATTTT
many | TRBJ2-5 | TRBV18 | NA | CASSPPWLQETQYF | TGTGCCAGCTCACCACCGTGGTTACAAGAGACCCAGTACTTC
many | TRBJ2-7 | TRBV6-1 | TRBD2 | CASSRLADSYEQYF | TGTGCCAGCAGCCGACTAGCGGACTCCTACGAGCAGTACTTC
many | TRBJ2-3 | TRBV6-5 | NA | CASSYLRLVVDTDTQYF | TGTGCCAGCAGTTACCTACGACTAGTCGTAGACACAGATACGCAGTATTTT
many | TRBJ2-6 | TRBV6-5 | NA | CASSYSRAGANVLTF | TGTGCCAGCAGTTACTCAAGGGCTGGGGCCAACGTCCTGACTTTC
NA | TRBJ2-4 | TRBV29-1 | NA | CSVRSALAKNSQYF | TGCAGCGTCCGATCTGCCCTAGCCAAAAACAGTCAGTACTTC
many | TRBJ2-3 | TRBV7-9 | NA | CASSSKDTQYF | TGTGCCAGCAGCTCTAAAGATACGCAGTATTTT
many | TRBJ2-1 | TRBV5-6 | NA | CASSSRGYNEQFF | TGTGCCAGCAGCTCGAGGGGTTACAATGAGCAGTTCTTC
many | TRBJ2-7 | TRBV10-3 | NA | CAILRTDKDYEQYF | TGTGCCATCCTCCGGACCGATAAGGACTACGAGCAGTACTTC
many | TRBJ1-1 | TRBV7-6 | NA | CASSLENGLNTEAFF | TGTGCCAGCAGCTTAGAGAATGGGCTGAACACTGAAGCTTTCTTT
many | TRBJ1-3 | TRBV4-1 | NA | CASSLIGGASSGNTIYF | TGCGCCAGCAGCCTCATAGGGGGGGCCAGTTCTGGAAACACCATATATTTT
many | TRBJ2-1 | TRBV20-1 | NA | CSASGINPYNEQFF | TGCAGTGCTAGCGGCATTAATCCCTACAATGAGCAGTTCTTC
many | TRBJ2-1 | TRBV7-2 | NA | CASSLQTGAYNEQFF | TGTGCCAGCAGCTTACAAACAGGAGCCTACAATGAGCAGTTCTTC
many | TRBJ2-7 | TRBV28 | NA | CASSLIREQYF | TGTGCCAGCAGTTTAATCCGGGAGCAGTACTTC
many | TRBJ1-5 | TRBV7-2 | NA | CASSLAGGRTNQPQHF | TGTGCCAGCAGCTTAGCGGGAGGGAGAACCAATCAGCCCCAGCATTTT
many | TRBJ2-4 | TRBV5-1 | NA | CASSLVQANKNIQYF | TGCGCCAGCAGCTTGGTCCAGGCCAACAAAAACATTCAGTACTTC
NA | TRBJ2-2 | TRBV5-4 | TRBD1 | CASSQTGDTGELFF | TGTGCCAGCAGCCAGACAGGGGACACCGGGGAGCTGTTTTTT
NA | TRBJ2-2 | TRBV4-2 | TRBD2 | CASSHLTSGGDLVELFF | TGTGCCAGCAGCCACCTGACTAGCGGGGGGGACCTGGTGGAGCTGTTTTTT
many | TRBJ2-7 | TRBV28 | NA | CASSLRAEQYF | TGTGCCAGCAGTTTAAGAGCCGAGCAGTACTTC
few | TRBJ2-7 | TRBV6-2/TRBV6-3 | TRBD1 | CASRRDRSSYEQYF | TGTGCCAGCAGGAGGGACAGGAGCTCCTACGAGCAGTACTTC
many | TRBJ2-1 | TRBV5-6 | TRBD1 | CASSRGQGIQFF | TGTGCCAGCAGCCGGGGACAGGGTATACAGTTCTTC
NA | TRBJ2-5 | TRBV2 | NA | CASSEGRETQYF | TGTGCCAGCTCGGAGGGGCGTGAGACCCAGTACTTC
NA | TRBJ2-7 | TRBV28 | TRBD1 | CASSLPGQGAKEQYF | TGTGCCAGCAGTTTACCCGGACAGGGGGCGAAAGAGCAGTACTTC
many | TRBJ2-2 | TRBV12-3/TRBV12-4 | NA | CASSLAHPGELFF | TGTGCCAGCAGTTTAGCGCACCCCGGGGAGCTGTTTTTT